This paragraph covers one T cell receptor beta chain sequence. Other nucleotide sequences in the sample specify the same CDR3. This record comes from a study of blood T cell repertoires in COVID-19. Germline V gene data show CDR1 as LGHDT and CDR2 as YNNKEL (reference sequence). Trimming removed 4 bases at V and 2 bases at J, with 3 bases between. This CDR3 comprises 12 residues. In the authors' workflow: Amplified reference gene primers provided the basis for estimating nucleated cell counts. Produced via immunoSEQ multiplex PCR; TCRdb's table is partial and in-frame only. The V and J calls and the clone size are those of that table, but D and trimming were determined from the DNA. The repertoire holds hundreds of thousands of clones, with approximately 83% as singletons.

The sequence was obtained from a young man who had recovered from COVID-19. The sequenced sample was PBMCs or T cells enriched from blood (not recorded which). The chain joins TRBV3-1 (or the pseudogene TRBV3-2) to TRBJ1-3; D is undetermined. CDR3 bases: TGTGCCAGCAGCCCAACTGGAAACACCATATATTTT. It specifies CASSPTGNTIYF.